This passage covers 28 T cell receptor beta chains from one sample sequenced in a study of beta chain features in type 1 diabetes (dated by TCRdb to the late 2010s). The research as a whole found: Type 1 diabetes patients showed a moderate but significant shortening of TCRB CDR3 length in all four CD4+ subsets.

Library method: the immunoSEQ multiplex PCR assay. The High Capacity cDNA Reverse Transcription Kit was used to reverse transcribe all of the isolated RNA, meaning that expressed TCRB transcripts were what got sequenced. This immuneACCESS table, as held by TCRdb, lists in-frame sequences with V and J called but not all clones. Of the missing ones, under half trace to an unresolved V gene in checked studies; the others have no known cause. Counted in this sample were a few hundred thousand clones; roughly 9.8% of them appeared once. Approximately 0.6% of the sample comes from the top ten. These receptors lack a known antigen. Sequenced sample: central memory CD4+ T cells from blood. The receptors were sampled from a man under 40 with type 1 diabetes.

This clone was seen many times. The chain couples TRBV28 to TRBJ1-2; no clear D gene. This CDR3 spans 12 amino acids. CDR1 MDHEN and CDR2 SYDVKM come from the germline V gene. V lost 4 bases and J lost 8, with 11 bases in between. CDR3 residues: CASSSRPEGYTF. CDR3 nucleotide sequence: TGTGCCAGCAGTTCCCGACCAGAGGGCTACACCTTC.

This clone was counted between two and nine times. This chain joins TRBV28 and TRBJ1-2; D is unresolved. V gave up 8 bases and J gave up 4 bases, with 17 bases separating them. This CDR3 has 14 amino acids. In germline, CDR1 is MDHEN, CDR2 SYDVKM. The CDR3 sequence is CASHSGSWGYGYTF. The CDR3 region has the DNA TGTGCCAGCCACTCGGGGAGTTGGGGCTATGGCTACACCTTC.

The table lists this clone with a few counts. The chain has TRBV27 and TRBJ2-7; D uncertain. Germline loops: CDR1 MNHEY, CDR2 SMNVEV (reference sequence). This CDR3 contains 9 residues. V was cut by 8 bases and J by 1 base, with 0 bases left in between. The CDR3 reads CASSYEQYF. The CDR3 coding sequence is TGTGCCAGCTCCTACGAGCAGTACTTC.

This clone occurred a few times. This sequence joins TRBV7-9 and TRBJ2-3; TRBD1 agrees at 9 bases. The CDR3 is 16 residues long. Germline CDR1 reads SEHNR; CDR2 reads FQNEAQ (reference sequence). With V trimmed by 5 bases and J by 4 bases, 10 bases remained unmatched. The CDR3 loop reads CASSPGQGGSADTQYF. The CDR3 nucleotides read TGTGCCAGCAGCCCGGGACAGGGAGGGAGTGCAGATACGCAGTATTTT. Filled out from reference TRBV7-9 and TRBJ2-3, the complete variable domain reads DTGVSQNPRHKITKRGQNVTFRCDPISEHNRLYWYRQTLGQGPEFLTYFQNEAQLEKSRLLSDRFSAERPKGSFSTLEIQRTEQGDSAMYLCASSPGQGGSADTQYFGPGTRLTVL.

DNA for the CDR3: TGTGCCAGCAGCTTAGCTGTCCTCGGCACAGATACGCAGTATTTT. Residues: CASSLAVLGTDTQYF. The chain has TRBV7-8 and TRBJ2-3; D unclear. This CDR3 region has 15 residues. Trimming stripped 0 bases from V and 1 base from J, with 8 bases between. Germline V gene data show CDR1 as SGHVS and CDR2 as FQNEAQ.

This clone was seen only a few times. The chain uses TRBV19 and TRBJ2-7; 7 positions match TRBD1. The CDR3 consists of 14 residues. Germline CDR1 is LNHDA and CDR2 is SQIVND (reference sequence). V dropped 10 bases and J dropped 7; count of bases not matched to a gene: 16. The CDR3 reads CATDGRGGAGEQYF. The CDR3 DNA reads as TGTGCCACCGACGGAAGAGGGGGCGCGGGTGAGCAGTACTTC.

Points on this clone: At one end the junction does not follow the germline gene, possibly because of a read error. The gene calls are TRBV6-6 and TRBJ2-1, with 7 nucleotides matching TRBD2. Per germline, CDR1 MNHNY and CDR2 SVGAGI (reference sequence). The CDR3 extends over 15 amino acids. The DNA of the CDR3 is TGTGCCATCAGTGTCGGGCTAGCGGACTACAATGAGCAGTTCTTC. It yields the protein CAISVGLADYNEQFF.

Concerning this clone: Other nucleotide sequences in the sample specify the same CDR3. CDR3 DNA: TGTGCCAGCAGTTTAGGGCAGCAAATTTATGGCTACACCTTC. It is translated as CASSLGQQIYGYTF. The chain is built from TRBV28 and TRBJ1-2; D is unresolved. This CDR3 is 14 amino acids long. Germline CDR1 MDHEN, CDR2 SYDVKM. V was trimmed by 2 bases and J by 5 bases, leaving 12 bases between them.

This clone was detected ten times or more. J is TRBJ2-7 and V is TRBV27, with 8 bases aligning to TRBD2. The germline V gene encodes CDR1 MNHEY and CDR2 SMNVEV (reference sequence). Trimming removed 9 bases from V and 4 bases from J; junction bases left unmatched: 5. The CDR3 spans 12 residues. DNA of the CDR3: TGTGCCAGTTTCGGGAGGGCGTACGAGCAGTACTTC. Its translation is CASFGRAYEQYF.

Here the CDR3 reads CASSDSSAVNTEAFF. The CDR3 coding sequence is TGTGCCAGCAGTGACTCGAGCGCGGTGAACACTGAAGCTTTCTTT. The gene calls are TRBV6-4 and TRBJ1-1; D ambiguous. Germline V gene data show CDR1 as MRHNA and CDR2 as SNTAGT. V was trimmed by 0 bases and J by 0 bases, leaving 8 bases between them. The length of the CDR3 is 15 residues.

The V gene is TRBV4-2, the J gene TRBJ1-4; 11 nucleotides agree with TRBD1. J was trimmed by 10 bases and V by 3 bases; bases with no gene match: 4. The CDR3 spans 14 residues. Germline-derived CDR1 and CDR2 are LGHNA and YNFKEQ. CDR3: CASSQDRGQGKLFF. CDR3 in DNA: TGTGCCAGCAGCCAGGACAGGGGGCAAGGAAAACTGTTTTTT.

This chain connects TRBV7-8 to TRBJ2-7; D is possibly TRBD1 (5 bases). CDR1 is SGHVS and CDR2 is FQNEAQ in the germline V gene. CDR3 length: 13 amino acids. V lost 2 bases and J 5 bases, leaving 10 bases between the germline ends. CDR3 protein: CASSLRQGDEQYF. CDR3 nucleotides: TGTGCCAGCAGCTTACGTCAGGGCGACGAGCAGTACTTC.

This clone was observed a few times. The chain uses TRBV5-1 and TRBJ1-1, with TRBD1 identical over 8 bases. Germline assignment: CDR1 SGHRS and CDR2 YFSETQ. J lost 6 bases, V lost 0 bases, and 7 bases had no gene match. The CDR3 sequence is 15 residues long. In DNA, the CDR3 is TGCGCCAGCAGCTTGGAGAGGACAGGGTACTCTGAAGCTTTCTTT. This translates into CASSLERTGYSEAFF.

This clone was recorded many times. The chain has TRBV7-2 and TRBJ2-1, with a tentative D call TRBD1 (5 bases). Germline loops: CDR1 SGHTA, CDR2 FQGNSA. The CDR3 covers 15 residues. Trimming cost V 5 bases and J 5 bases, with 16 bases left between them. The chain's CDR3 is CASSPDRLGDNEQFF. The CDR3 DNA sequence: TGTGCCAGCAGCCCAGACCGATTAGGGGACAATGAGCAGTTCTTC.

This clone has more than one count but fewer than ten. This chain links TRBV7-2 with TRBJ2-1; no clear D. The germline V gene encodes CDR1 SGHTA and CDR2 FQGNSA. V was cut by 3 bases and J by 4 bases, with 1 base left in between. This CDR3 contains 11 residues. In DNA form, the CDR3 reads TGTGCCAGCAGCTTTTACAATGAGCAGTTCTTC. It yields the protein CASSFYNEQFF.

Only a few counts were recorded for this clone. V gene TRBV6-1 combines with J gene TRBJ2-3, with a weak D call TRBD1 (6 bases). Germline V gene lookup returns CDR1 MNHNS and CDR2 SASEGT. The CDR3 length is 13 residues. Trimming pared 5 bases from V and 3 bases from J, leaving 9 bases between. CDR3 nucleotide sequence: TGTGCCAGCAGTCAAGACAGGACAGATACGCAGTATTTT. Amino acid sequence: CASSQDRTDTQYF.

This clone was seen a handful of times. The chain carries TRBV7-8 and TRBJ1-5, with D perhaps TRBD1 (5 bases). The V end lost 1 base, the J end lost 6 bases, and 13 bases lay between the germline ends. This CDR3 is 15 amino acids long. Germline CDR1 reads SGHVS; CDR2 reads FQNEAQ. The CDR3 sequence: CASSLVQGNTQPQHF. In nucleotides, the CDR3 is TGTGCCAGCAGCTTAGTCCAGGGTAACACTCAGCCCCAGCATTTT.

This clone was found a few times. V and J are TRBV7-9 and TRBJ1-1; D perhaps matches TRBD1 (5 bases). Trimming took off 2 bases at V and 6 bases at J, with 10 bases between the two ends. CDR3 length: 13 amino acids. Germline assignment: CDR1 SEHNR and CDR2 FQNEAQ (reference sequence). This CDR3 reads CASSLKGTAEAFF. Here the CDR3 DNA reads TGTGCCAGCAGCTTAAAGGGGACGGCTGAAGCTTTCTTT.

J is TRBJ2-6 and V is TRBV27; the match to TRBD1 covers 9 bases. This CDR3 is 17 amino acids long. Losses at the gene ends were 4 bases for V and 4 bases for J; bases not matched to a gene: 8. Germline-derived CDR1 and CDR2 are MNHEY and SMNVEV (reference sequence). CDR3 bases: TGTGCCAGCAGTTCCAGCCGGGACAGGGTAGGGGCCAACGTCCTGACTTTC. Amino acids: CASSSSRDRVGANVLTF. Combining the CDR3 with reference TRBV27 and TRBJ2-6 gives the whole variable domain EAQVTQNPRYLITVTGKKLTVTCSQNMNHEYMSWYRQDPGLGLRQIYYSMNVEVTDKGDVPEGYKVSRKEKRNFPLILESPSPNQTSLYFCASSSSRDRVGANVLTFGAGSRLTVL.

In this sample, this clone turned up a few times. The J gene is TRBJ2-1, the V gene TRBV7-3; weak D call: TRBD2 (5 bases). CDR1 is SGHTA and CDR2 is FQGTGA in the germline V gene. V was clipped by 4 bases and J by 5 bases, with 12 bases between them. The CDR3 contains 14 residues. The CDR3 sequence is CASSSMAGDNEQFF. The DNA for the CDR3 is TGTGCCAGCAGCTCAATGGCCGGGGACAATGAGCAGTTCTTC. The full variable domain, rest sourced from reference TRBV7-3 and TRBJ2-1, is GAGVSQTPSNKVTEKGKYVELRCDPISGHTALYWYRQSLGQGPEFLIYFQGTGAADDSGLPNDRFFAVRPEGSVSTLKIQRTERGDSAVYLCASSSMAGDNEQFFGPGTRLTVL.

The table lists this clone with a few counts. The rearrangement joins TRBV2 to TRBJ1-1; TRBD1 might be the D (6 bases). Trimming took 6 bases from V and 1 from J, leaving 9 bases between them. Germline V CDR1 and CDR2: SNHLY, FYNNEI. The CDR3 consists of 13 residues. The CDR3: CASRGGENTEAFF. The CDR3 DNA reads as TGTGCCAGCAGAGGGGGGGAGAACACTGAAGCTTTCTTT.

V usage is TRBV6-1 and J usage is TRBJ2-7, with a weak D call TRBD1 (5 bases). CDR1 is MNHNS, CDR2 SASEGT, per germline. Trimming took off 9 bases at V and 2 bases at J, with 14 bases between the two ends. CDR3 length: 13 amino acids. The CDR3 DNA follows: TGTGCCAGAGCCCAGGGTGCGGCCTACGAGCAGTACTTC. It codes for CARAQGAAYEQYF.

This clone was recorded many times. The chain couples TRBV6-1 to TRBJ2-2, with 10 bases identical to TRBD1. With V trimmed by 5 bases and J by 10 bases, 10 bases remained unmatched. The CDR3 has 15 amino acids. Germline assignment: CDR1 MNHNS and CDR2 SASEGT. The CDR3 spells CASSNRDRGIEELFF. DNA of the CDR3: TGTGCCAGCAGTAACCGGGACAGGGGCATTGAGGAGCTGTTTTTT.

There are many counts of this clone. The chain has TRBV6-1 and TRBJ2-7; 9 positions match TRBD1. The CDR3 has 14 amino acids. CDR1 is MNHNS, CDR2 SASEGT, per germline. The ends lost 11 bases at V and 3 bases at J; junction bases unmatched: 11. The CDR3 sequence: CAGGRGTGIYEQYF. CDR3 nucleotides: TGTGCCGGGGGGAGAGGGACAGGGATCTACGAGCAGTACTTC.

This clone was recorded a few times. The rearrangement links TRBV4-1 to TRBJ2-2; 11 nucleotides line up with TRBD2. The CDR3 has 16 residues. The germline V gene has CDR1 MGHRA and CDR2 YSYEKL. The ends lost 3 bases at V and 4 bases at J; junction bases unmatched: 4. DNA for the CDR3: TGCGCCAGCAGCCAGGTAGCGGGAGGGCCCACCGGGGAGCTGTTTTTT. It encodes CASSQVAGGPTGELFF.

The V gene is TRBV7-2, the J gene TRBJ1-5, with TRBD1 matching over 7 bases. Trimming removed 1 base from V and 7 bases from J; junction bases left unmatched: 7. The CDR3 loop spans 15 amino acids. Germline values: CDR1 SGHTA, CDR2 FQGNSA. The CDR3 sequence is CASSLEGADGQPQHF. The CDR3 DNA reads as TGTGCCAGCAGCTTAGAGGGGGCCGATGGGCAGCCCCAGCATTTT.

This clone appeared a few times. The chain carries TRBV4-2 and TRBJ1-4; unclear D gene. Between the trimmed V and J ends, which lost 4 bases and 2 bases, there was a span of 17 bases. CDR1 and CDR2 (germline): LGHNA, YNFKEQ. CDR3 length: 17 amino acids. The DNA of the CDR3 is TGTGCCAGCAGCCGCGGGGATGCGGATCTTACTAATGAAAAACTGTTTTTT. The encoded protein is CASSRGDADLTNEKLFF.

In this sample, this clone turned up many times. This chain joins TRBV21-1 and TRBJ2-7; the DNA was not compared with TRBD1, the D call given in the table. TRBV21-1 is designated a pseudogene. CDR3 length equals 15 residues. The CDR3 region has the DNA TGTGCCAGCAGCATGGATCCTGACAGGGGCTACGAGCAGTACTTC. Its protein product is CASSMDPDRGYEQYF.